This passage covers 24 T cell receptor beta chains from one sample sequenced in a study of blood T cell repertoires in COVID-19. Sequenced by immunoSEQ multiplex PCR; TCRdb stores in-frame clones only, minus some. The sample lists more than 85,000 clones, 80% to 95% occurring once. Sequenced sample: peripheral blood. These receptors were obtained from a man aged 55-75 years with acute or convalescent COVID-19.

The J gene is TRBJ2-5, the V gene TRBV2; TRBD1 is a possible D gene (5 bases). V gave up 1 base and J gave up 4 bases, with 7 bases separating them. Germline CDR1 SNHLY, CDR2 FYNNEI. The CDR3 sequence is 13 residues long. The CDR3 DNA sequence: TGTGCCAGCAGTGAAGACAGGCTAGAGACCCAGTACTTC. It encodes CASSEDRLETQYF.

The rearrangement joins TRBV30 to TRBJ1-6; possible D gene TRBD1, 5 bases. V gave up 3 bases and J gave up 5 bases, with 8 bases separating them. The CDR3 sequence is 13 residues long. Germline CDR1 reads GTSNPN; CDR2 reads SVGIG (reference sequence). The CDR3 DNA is TGTGCCTGGAGGGAGGGGAATAATTCACCCCTCCACTTT. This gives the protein CAWREGNNSPLHF.

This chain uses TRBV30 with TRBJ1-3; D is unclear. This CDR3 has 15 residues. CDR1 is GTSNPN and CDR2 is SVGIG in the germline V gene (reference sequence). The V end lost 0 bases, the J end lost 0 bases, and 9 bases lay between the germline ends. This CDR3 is CAWSVGSISGNTIYF. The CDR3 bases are TGTGCCTGGAGTGTAGGGAGCATCTCTGGAAACACCATATATTTT.

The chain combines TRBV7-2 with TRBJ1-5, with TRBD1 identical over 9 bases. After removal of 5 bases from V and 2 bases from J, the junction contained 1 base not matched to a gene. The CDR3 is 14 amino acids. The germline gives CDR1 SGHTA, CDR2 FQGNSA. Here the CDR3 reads CASSRTGGNQPQHF. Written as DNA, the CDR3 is TGTGCCAGCAGCCGGACAGGGGGCAATCAGCCCCAGCATTTT.

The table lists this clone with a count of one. CDR3 nucleotide sequence: TGTGCCAGCAGCCCCACCTCGGGACAGGCATGGAATGAGCAGTTCTTC. Amino acids: CASSPTSGQAWNEQFF. The chain carries TRBV7-9 and TRBJ2-1; 8 nucleotides line up with TRBD1. Trimming removed 5 bases from V and 7 bases from J; junction bases left unmatched: 13. CDR3 length equals 16 residues. Germline values: CDR1 SEHNR, CDR2 FQNEAQ (reference sequence).

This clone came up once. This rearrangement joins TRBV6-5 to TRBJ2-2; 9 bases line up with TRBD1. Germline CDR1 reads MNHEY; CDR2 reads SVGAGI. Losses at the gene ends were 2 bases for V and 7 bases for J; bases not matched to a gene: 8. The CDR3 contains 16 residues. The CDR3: CASSYVPGQGNGELFF. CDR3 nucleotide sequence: TGTGCCAGCAGTTACGTTCCGGGACAGGGCAACGGGGAGCTGTTTTTT.

The CDR3 DNA sequence: TGTGCCAGCAGCCAATTCGCCGGGACTAGCGGGGGGACCTACGAGCAGTACTTC. Residues: CASSQFAGTSGGTYEQYF. This rearrangement joins TRBV4-2 to TRBJ2-7; TRBD2 matches at 15 bases. The CDR3 length is 18 residues. V lost 2 bases and J lost 2; bases outside the gene matches: 7. The V gene's germline CDR1 is LGHNA and CDR2 YNFKEQ.

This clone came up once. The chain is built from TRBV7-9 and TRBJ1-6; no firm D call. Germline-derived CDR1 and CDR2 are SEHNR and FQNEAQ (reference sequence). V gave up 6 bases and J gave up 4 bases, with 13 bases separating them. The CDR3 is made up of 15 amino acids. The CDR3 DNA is TGTGCCAGCAGGGGAAGCGGACTTTATAATTCACCCCTCCACTTT. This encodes CASRGSGLYNSPLHF.

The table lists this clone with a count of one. CDR3 region: CASSQDSHQGAFADTQYF. In nucleotides, the CDR3 is TGTGCCAGCAGCCAAGACTCCCATCAGGGGGCGTTCGCAGATACGCAGTATTTT. The chain recombines TRBV3-1 (or the pseudogene TRBV3-2) with TRBJ2-3; 8 nucleotides line up with TRBD1. CDR1 LGHDT and CDR2 YNNKEL come from the germline V gene (reference sequence). After removal of 0 bases from V and 4 bases from J, the junction contained 12 bases not matched to a gene. CDR3 length: 18 amino acids.

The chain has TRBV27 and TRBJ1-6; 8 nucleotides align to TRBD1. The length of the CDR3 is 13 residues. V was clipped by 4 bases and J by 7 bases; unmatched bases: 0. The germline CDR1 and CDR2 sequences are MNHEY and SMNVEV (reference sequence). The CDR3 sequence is CASSWDRNSPLHF. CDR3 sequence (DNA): TGTGCCAGCAGTTGGGACAGGAATTCACCCCTCCACTTT.

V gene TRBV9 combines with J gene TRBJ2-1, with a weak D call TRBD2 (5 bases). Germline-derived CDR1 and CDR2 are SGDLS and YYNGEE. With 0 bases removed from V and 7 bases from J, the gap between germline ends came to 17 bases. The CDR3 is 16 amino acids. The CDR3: CASSVELRGGGNEQFF. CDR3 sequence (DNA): TGTGCCAGCAGCGTAGAACTTCGTGGTGGCGGGAATGAGCAGTTCTTC.

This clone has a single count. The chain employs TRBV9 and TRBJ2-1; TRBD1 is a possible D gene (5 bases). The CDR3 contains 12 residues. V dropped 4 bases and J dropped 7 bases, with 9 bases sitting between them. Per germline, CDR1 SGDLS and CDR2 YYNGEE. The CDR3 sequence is CASSLRTNEQFF. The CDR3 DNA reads TGTGCCAGCAGCCTACGGACAAATGAGCAGTTCTTC.

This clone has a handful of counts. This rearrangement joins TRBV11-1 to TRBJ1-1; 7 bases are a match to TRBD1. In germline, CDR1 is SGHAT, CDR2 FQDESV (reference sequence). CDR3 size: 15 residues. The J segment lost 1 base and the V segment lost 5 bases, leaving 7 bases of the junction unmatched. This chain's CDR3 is CASSPRTGPNTEAFF. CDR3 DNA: TGTGCCAGCAGCCCCAGGACAGGCCCGAACACTGAAGCTTTCTTT.

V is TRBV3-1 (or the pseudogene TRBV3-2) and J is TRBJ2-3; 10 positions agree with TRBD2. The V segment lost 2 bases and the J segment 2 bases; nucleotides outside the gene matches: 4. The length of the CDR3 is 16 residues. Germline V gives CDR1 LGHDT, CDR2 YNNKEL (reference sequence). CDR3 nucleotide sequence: TGTGCCAGCAGCCAATTACTAGCGGGGCCCACAGATACGCAGTATTTT. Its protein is CASSQLLAGPTDTQYF.

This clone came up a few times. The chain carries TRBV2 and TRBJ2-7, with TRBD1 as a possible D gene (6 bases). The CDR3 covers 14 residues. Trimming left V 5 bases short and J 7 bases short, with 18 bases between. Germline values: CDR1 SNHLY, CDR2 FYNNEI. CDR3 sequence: CASSRQAVGEEQYF. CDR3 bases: TGTGCCAGCAGTCGACAGGCCGTGGGGGAGGAGCAGTACTTC.

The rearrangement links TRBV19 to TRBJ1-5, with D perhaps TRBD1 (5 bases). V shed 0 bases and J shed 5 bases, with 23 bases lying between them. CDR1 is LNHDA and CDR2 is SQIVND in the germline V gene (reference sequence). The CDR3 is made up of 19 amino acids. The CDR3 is CASSIEPLRGRGGDQPQHF. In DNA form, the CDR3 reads TGTGCCAGTAGTATAGAGCCCCTCCGCGGGAGGGGAGGGGATCAGCCCCAGCATTTT.

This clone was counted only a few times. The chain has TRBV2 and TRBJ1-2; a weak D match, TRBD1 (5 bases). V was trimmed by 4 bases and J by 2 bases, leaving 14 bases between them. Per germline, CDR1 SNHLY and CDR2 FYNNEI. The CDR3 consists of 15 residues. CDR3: CASSVMGGANYGYTF. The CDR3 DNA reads TGTGCCAGCAGTGTCATGGGAGGGGCGAACTATGGCTACACCTTC.

DNA of the CDR3: TGTGCCAGCAGCGCCGGGACAGGGGGTAATCTAGCAGATACGCAGTATTTT. Translated, it gives CASSAGTGGNLADTQYF. The chain employs TRBV5-8 and TRBJ2-3; TRBD1 matches 11 bases. Germline CDR1 reads SGHTS; CDR2 reads YDEGEE. The CDR3 loop spans 17 amino acids. After removal of 4 bases from V and 4 bases from J, the junction contained 11 bases not matched to a gene.

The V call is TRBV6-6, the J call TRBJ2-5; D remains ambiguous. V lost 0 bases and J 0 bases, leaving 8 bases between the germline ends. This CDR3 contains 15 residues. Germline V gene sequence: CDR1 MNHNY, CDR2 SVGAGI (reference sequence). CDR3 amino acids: CASSYSRPDQETQYF. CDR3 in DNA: TGTGCCAGCAGTTACTCCCGTCCAGACCAAGAGACCCAGTACTTC.

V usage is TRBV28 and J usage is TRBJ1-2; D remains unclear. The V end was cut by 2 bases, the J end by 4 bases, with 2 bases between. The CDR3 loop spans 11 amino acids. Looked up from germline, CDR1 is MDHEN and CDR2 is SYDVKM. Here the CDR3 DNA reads TGTGCCAGCAGTTTACGCTATGGCTACACCTTC. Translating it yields CASSLRYGYTF.

This CDR3 reads CASSSFGTSGSSADEQFF. The CDR3 DNA sequence: TGCGCCAGCAGCTCTTTCGGGACTAGCGGGAGTTCGGCTGATGAGCAGTTCTTC. The chain combines TRBV5-1 with TRBJ2-1; 14 positions match TRBD2. The CDR3 is 18 amino acids. Unmatched junction bases numbered 13, after V lost 3 bases and J lost 8 bases. CDR1 and CDR2 (germline): SGHRS, YFSETQ.

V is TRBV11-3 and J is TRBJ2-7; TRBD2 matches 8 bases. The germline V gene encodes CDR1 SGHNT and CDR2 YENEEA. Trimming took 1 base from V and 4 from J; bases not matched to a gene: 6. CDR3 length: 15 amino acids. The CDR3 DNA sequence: TGTGCCAGCAGCTTAGGGGGCGGGAGGATGTACGAGCAGTACGTC. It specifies CASSLGGGRMYEQYV.

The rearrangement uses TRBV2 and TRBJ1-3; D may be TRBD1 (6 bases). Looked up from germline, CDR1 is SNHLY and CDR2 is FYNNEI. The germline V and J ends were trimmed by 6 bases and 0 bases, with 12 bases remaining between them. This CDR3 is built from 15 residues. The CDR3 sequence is CASSVTGYSGNTIYF. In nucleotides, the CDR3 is TGTGCCAGCAGCGTGACAGGTTACTCTGGAAACACCATATATTTT.

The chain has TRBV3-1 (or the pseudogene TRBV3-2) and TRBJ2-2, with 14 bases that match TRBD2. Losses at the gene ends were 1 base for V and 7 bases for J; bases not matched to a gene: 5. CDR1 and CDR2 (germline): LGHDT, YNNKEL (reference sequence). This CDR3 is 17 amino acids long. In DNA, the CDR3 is TGTGCCAGCAGCCAAGGTGCGGGACTAGCGGGAGTCGGGGAGCTGTTTTTT. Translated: CASSQGAGLAGVGELFF.